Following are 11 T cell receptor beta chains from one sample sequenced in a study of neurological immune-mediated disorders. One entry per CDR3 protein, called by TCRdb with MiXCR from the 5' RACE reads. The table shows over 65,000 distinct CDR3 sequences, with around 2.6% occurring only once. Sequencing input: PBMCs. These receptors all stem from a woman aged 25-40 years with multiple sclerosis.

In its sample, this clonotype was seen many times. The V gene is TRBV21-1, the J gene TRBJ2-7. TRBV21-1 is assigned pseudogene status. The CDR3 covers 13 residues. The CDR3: CASSFVTSYEQYF. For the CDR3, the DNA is TGTGCCAGCAGCTTCGTGACCTCCTACGAGCAGTACTTC.

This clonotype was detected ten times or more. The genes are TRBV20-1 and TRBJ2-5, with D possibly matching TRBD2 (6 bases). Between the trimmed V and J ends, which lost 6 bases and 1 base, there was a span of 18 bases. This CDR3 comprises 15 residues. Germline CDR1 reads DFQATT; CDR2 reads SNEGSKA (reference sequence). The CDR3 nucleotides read TGCAGTGCAGTTCTCTGGGCGGGACCCCAAGAGACCCAGTACTTC. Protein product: CSAVLWAGPQETQYF.

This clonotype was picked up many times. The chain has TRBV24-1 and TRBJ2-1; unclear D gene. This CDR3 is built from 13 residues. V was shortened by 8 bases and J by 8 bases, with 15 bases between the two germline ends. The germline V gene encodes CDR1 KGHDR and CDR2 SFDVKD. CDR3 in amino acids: CATMATTSDEQFF. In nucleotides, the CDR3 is TGTGCCACCATGGCTACTACCTCCGATGAGCAGTTCTTC.

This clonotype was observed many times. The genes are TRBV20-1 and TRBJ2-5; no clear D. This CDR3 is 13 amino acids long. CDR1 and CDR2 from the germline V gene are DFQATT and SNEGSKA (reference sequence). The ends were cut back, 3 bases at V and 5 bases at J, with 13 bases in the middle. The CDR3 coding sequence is TGCAGTGCTAGCCAATCTAGTTACGAGACCCAGTACTTC. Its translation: CSASQSSYETQYF.

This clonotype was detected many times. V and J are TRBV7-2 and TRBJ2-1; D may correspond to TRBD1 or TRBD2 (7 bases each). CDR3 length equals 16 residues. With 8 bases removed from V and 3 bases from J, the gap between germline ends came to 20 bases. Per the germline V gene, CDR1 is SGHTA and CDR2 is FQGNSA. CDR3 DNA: TGTGCCAGCCGAAGTGGGGGGAGGGGGCTCTACAATGAGCAGTTCTTC. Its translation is CASRSGGRGLYNEQFF.

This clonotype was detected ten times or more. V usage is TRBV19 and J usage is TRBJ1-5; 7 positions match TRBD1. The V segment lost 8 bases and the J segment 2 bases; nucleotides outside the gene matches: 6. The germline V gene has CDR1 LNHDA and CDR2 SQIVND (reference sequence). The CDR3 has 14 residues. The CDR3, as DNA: TGTGCCAGTTCAGTTACAGGGGGCAATCAGCCCCAGCATTTT. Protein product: CASSVTGGNQPQHF.

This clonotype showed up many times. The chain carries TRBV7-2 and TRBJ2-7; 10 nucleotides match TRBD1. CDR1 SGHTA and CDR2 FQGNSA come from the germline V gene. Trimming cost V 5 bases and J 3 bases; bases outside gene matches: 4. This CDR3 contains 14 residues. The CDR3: CASSPGQGNYEQYF. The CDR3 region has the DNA TGTGCCAGCAGCCCGGGACAGGGGAACTACGAGCAGTACTTC.

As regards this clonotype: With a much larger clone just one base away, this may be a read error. The CDR3 reads CATSEGPVQPQNF. The CDR3 DNA sequence: TGTGCCACCAGTGAAGGGCCAGTTCAGCCCCAGAATTTT. The genes are TRBV24-1 and TRBJ1-5, with D unresolved. The germline V gene has CDR1 KGHDR and CDR2 SFDVKD. This CDR3 region has 13 residues.

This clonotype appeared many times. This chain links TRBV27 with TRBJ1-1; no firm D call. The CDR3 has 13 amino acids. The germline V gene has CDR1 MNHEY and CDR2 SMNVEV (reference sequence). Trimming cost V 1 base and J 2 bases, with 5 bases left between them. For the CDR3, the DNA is TGTGCCAGCAGTTTATTTCGTAACACTGAAGCTTTCTTT. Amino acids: CASSLFRNTEAFF.

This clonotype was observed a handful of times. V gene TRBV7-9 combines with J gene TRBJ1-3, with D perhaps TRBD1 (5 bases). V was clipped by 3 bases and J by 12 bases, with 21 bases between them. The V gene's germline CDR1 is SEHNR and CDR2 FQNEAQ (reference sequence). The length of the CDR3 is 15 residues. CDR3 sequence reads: CASSFRGVSGKNIYF. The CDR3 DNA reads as TGTGCCAGCAGCTTTAGAGGGGTCTCTGGAAAAAACATATATTTT.

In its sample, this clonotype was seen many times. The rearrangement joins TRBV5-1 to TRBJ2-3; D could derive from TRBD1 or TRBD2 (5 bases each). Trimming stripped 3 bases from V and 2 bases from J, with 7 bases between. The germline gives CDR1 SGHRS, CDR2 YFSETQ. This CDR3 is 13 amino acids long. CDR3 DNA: TGCGCCAGCAGCTCCGGGACCACAGATACGCAGTATTTT. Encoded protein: CASSSGTTDTQYF.